These 20 T cell receptor beta chains were sequenced from one sample in a study of CD8 T cells in Susac syndrome. RNA in amounts of about 0.5 to 1 ug was reverse transcribed with random hexamers. TCRdb used MiXCR to reprocess the immunoSEQ multiplex PCR reads, holding one entry per CDR3 protein. The sample includes about 300,000 distinct CDR3 sequences, around 91% of them seen just once. Sequencing was performed on CD8+ T cells from PBMCs. The receptors here all came from a human donor with multiple sclerosis.

The chain joins TRBV6-2 or TRBV6-3 to TRBJ1-5; D uncertain. Germline CDR1 and CDR2: MNHEY and SVGEGT. V lost 4 bases to trimming and J lost 9 bases, with 13 bases between them. The CDR3 consists of 13 residues. The CDR3 is CASSLALGMPQHF. The CDR3, as DNA: TGTGCCAGCAGTTTGGCTTTGGGGATGCCCCAGCATTTT.

V and J are TRBV4-3 and TRBJ2-2, with TRBD1 matching over 9 bases. The germline gives CDR1 LGHNA, CDR2 YSLEER. This CDR3 contains 16 residues. V shed 3 bases and J 4 bases; nucleotides not matched to a gene: 6. CDR3 in amino acids: CASSQDRGTGTGELFF. The CDR3, as DNA: TGCGCCAGCAGCCAGGACAGGGGTACGGGCACCGGGGAGCTGTTTTTT.

The chain joins TRBV7-2 to TRBJ2-5; D ambiguous. The CDR3 spans 16 residues. Deletions cut 5 bases from V and 1 base from J, with 17 bases between. Germline CDR1 SGHTA, CDR2 FQGNSA. The CDR3 bases are TGTGCCAGCAGCCCCCCAGTCGCCGTGCCCCAAGAGACCCAGTACTTC. It is translated as CASSPPVAVPQETQYF.

V is TRBV9 and J is TRBJ1-4; 9 positions agree with TRBD1. This CDR3 has 15 residues. J was trimmed by 7 bases and V by 3 bases; bases with no gene match: 7. In germline, CDR1 is SGDLS, CDR2 YYNGEE. The CDR3 bases are TGTGCCAGCAGCGCATCCGGGACAGGGACTGAAAAACTGTTTTTT. Amino acid sequence: CASSASGTGTEKLFF.

The J gene is TRBJ2-7, the V gene TRBV4-3, with TRBD1 matching 7 bases. The V gene end was trimmed by 6 bases and the J gene end by 0 bases; junction bases not matched to a gene: 8. The CDR3 is 15 amino acids. Germline-derived CDR1 and CDR2 are LGHNA and YSLEER. CDR3 sequence: CASRLGQALSYEQYF. The DNA of the CDR3 is TGCGCCAGCAGACTAGGACAGGCCCTCTCCTACGAGCAGTACTTC.

The CDR3 DNA sequence: TGCAGTGCTAGAGTCCCAGTTTCCTACGAGCAGTACTTC. This translates into CSARVPVSYEQYF. The chain carries TRBV20-1 and TRBJ2-7, with D uncertain. Germline V gene lookup returns CDR1 DFQATT and CDR2 SNEGSKA (reference sequence). The ends were cut back, 1 base at V and 1 base at J, with 8 bases in the middle. The CDR3 has 13 amino acids.

The chain carries TRBV5-1 and TRBJ1-1; D remains unclear. Germline CDR1 reads SGHRS; CDR2 reads YFSETQ. This CDR3 contains 18 residues. V lost 3 bases, J lost 3 bases, and 24 bases lay in between. The CDR3 region has the DNA TGCGCCAGCAGCTCCGAAGGCGCCAGGCGACACTCTGACACTGAAGCTTTCTTT. This encodes CASSSEGARRHSDTEAFF.

This sequence joins TRBV9 and TRBJ1-1; D possibly corresponds to TRBD1 (5 bases). V shed 2 bases and J shed 3 bases, with 11 bases lying between them. Germline CDR1 and CDR2: SGDLS and YYNGEE. The length of the CDR3 is 14 residues. The chain's CDR3 is CASSVTGGDTEAFF. In DNA, the CDR3 is TGTGCCAGCAGCGTGACGGGAGGGGACACTGAAGCTTTCTTT.

This clonotype was detected only a few times. V is TRBV4-3 and J is TRBJ1-2; D is unclear. The CDR3 has 15 amino acids. Germline V gives CDR1 LGHNA, CDR2 YSLEER. The V end was cut by 1 base, the J end by 0 bases, with 9 bases between. DNA of the CDR3: TGCGCCAGCAGCCAAGTTGTCACCACTAACTATGGCTACACCTTC. This encodes CASSQVVTTNYGYTF.

The CDR3 DNA follows: TGTGCCAGCAGTGAAATACGACAGGGGCGGCGAAAACTGTTTTTT. Translation gives CASSEIRQGRRKLFF. The chain recombines TRBV2 with TRBJ1-4, with TRBD1 matching 8 bases. The CDR3 consists of 15 residues. The ends lost 2 bases at V and 10 bases at J; junction bases unmatched: 9. Germline V gene lookup returns CDR1 SNHLY and CDR2 FYNNEI.

This sequence joins TRBV7-2 and TRBJ2-1; 8 positions agree with TRBD2. The ends lost 5 bases at V and 1 base at J; junction bases unmatched: 10. CDR3 length equals 17 residues. Germline CDR1 is SGHTA and CDR2 is FQGNSA. This CDR3 is CASSPSPAGGSYNEQFF. The CDR3 DNA sequence: TGTGCCAGCAGCCCCTCCCCGGCGGGAGGTTCCTACAATGAGCAGTTCTTC.

This chain joins TRBV19 and TRBJ1-1; TRBD1 might be the D (6 bases). This CDR3 comprises 13 residues. CDR1 is LNHDA, CDR2 SQIVND, per germline (reference sequence). V gave up 6 bases and J gave up 6 bases, with 14 bases separating them. The CDR3 loop is CASSTQGVAEAFF. CDR3 coding DNA: TGTGCCAGTAGCACACAGGGCGTCGCTGAAGCTTTCTTT. Full variable domain (remainder filled in from reference TRBV19 and TRBJ1-1): DGGITQSPKYLFRKEGQNVTLSCEQNLNHDAMYWYRQDPGQGLRLIYYSQIVNDFQKGDIAEGYSVSREKKESFPLTVTSAQKNPTAFYLCASSTQGVAEAFFGQGTRLTVV.

The chain couples TRBV14 to TRBJ2-3; the D call may be TRBD1 or TRBD2 (6 bases each). The CDR3 has 15 residues. The germline CDR1 and CDR2 sequences are SGHDN and FVKESK. The V and J ends lost 4 bases and 4 bases respectively, with 15 bases between them. The DNA of the CDR3 is TGTGCCAGCAGCCTTGGGGGGCCGGGGGCAGATACGCAGTATTTT. Protein product: CASSLGGPGADTQYF.

This clonotype was seen a single time. V is TRBV7-9 and J is TRBJ2-7, with TRBD1 matching 7 bases. This CDR3 spans 14 amino acids. CDR1 and CDR2 (germline): SEHNR, FQNEAQ (reference sequence). Trimming at V came to 0 bases and at J to 5 bases, leaving 4 bases not matched to a gene. The CDR3 here is CASSLAIGGDEQYF. CDR3 in DNA: TGTGCCAGCAGCTTAGCCATAGGGGGCGACGAGCAGTACTTC.

In its sample, this clonotype was seen once. The rearrangement uses TRBV9 and TRBJ2-5, with D possibly being TRBD1 (7 bases). Germline lookup yields CDR1 SGDLS and CDR2 YYNGEE. Trimming cost V 3 bases and J 5 bases, with 17 bases left between them. The CDR3 extends over 15 amino acids. CDR3 loop: CASSAEGGAGETQYF. The CDR3 nucleotides are TGTGCCAGCAGCGCAGAAGGGGGCGCGGGGGAGACCCAGTACTTC.

The chain combines TRBV19 with TRBJ1-1; possibly TRBD1 for D (6 bases). Deletions cut 7 bases from V and 4 bases from J, with 16 bases between. The germline V gene has CDR1 LNHDA and CDR2 SQIVND (reference sequence). This CDR3 comprises 14 residues. CDR3 DNA: TGTGCCAGTATGGTAGGGGGAGGAGTCACTGAAGCTTTCTTT. It specifies CASMVGGGVTEAFF.

The chain carries TRBV29-1 and TRBJ2-1, with 9 bases fitting TRBD2. CDR1 and CDR2 (germline): SQVTM, ANQGSEA. The V and J ends lost 6 bases and 4 bases, in that order; junction bases with no gene match: 10. The CDR3 is 15 amino acids. This chain's CDR3 is CSVGATSGTYNEQFF. CDR3 nucleotides: TGCAGCGTGGGGGCGACTAGCGGAACATACAATGAGCAGTTCTTC.

The chain joins TRBV30 to TRBJ2-7; 11 bases are a match to TRBD2. The CDR3 totals 16 residues. With 1 base clipped from V and 9 bases from J, the junction kept 14 bases outside the gene matches. Germline V gene data show CDR1 as GTSNPN and CDR2 as SVGIG (reference sequence). CDR3 in DNA: TGTGCCTGGAGTGACCTAGCGGGGGGTTATCCCCGGGTGCAGTACTTC. It specifies CAWSDLAGGYPRVQYF.

V and J are TRBV5-1 and TRBJ2-3; no firm D call. The CDR3 has 15 residues. Germline lookup yields CDR1 SGHRS and CDR2 YFSETQ. V was trimmed by 1 base and J by 1 base, leaving 10 bases between them. The CDR3 DNA sequence: TGCGCCAGCAGCTTGCTACCACCGGGCACAGATACGCAGTATTTT. Its protein is CASSLLPPGTDTQYF.

The V gene is TRBV4-1, the J gene TRBJ2-2, with 10 bases matching TRBD2. The CDR3 loop spans 16 amino acids. CDR1 MGHRA and CDR2 YSYEKL come from the germline V gene. With V trimmed by 0 bases and J by 6 bases, 4 bases remained unmatched. DNA for the CDR3: TGCGCCAGCAGCCAAGATCTAGCGGGAGAACCCGGGGAGCTGTTTTTT. Protein: CASSQDLAGEPGELFF.